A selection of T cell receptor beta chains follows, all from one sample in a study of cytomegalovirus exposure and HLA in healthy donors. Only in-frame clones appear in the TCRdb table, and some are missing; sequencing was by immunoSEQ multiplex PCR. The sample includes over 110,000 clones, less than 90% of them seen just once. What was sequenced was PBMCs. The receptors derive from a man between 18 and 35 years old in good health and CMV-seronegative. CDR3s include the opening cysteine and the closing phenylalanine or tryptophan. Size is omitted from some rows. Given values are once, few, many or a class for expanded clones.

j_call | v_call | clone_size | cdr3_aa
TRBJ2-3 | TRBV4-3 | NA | CASSQLPARRDTDTQYF
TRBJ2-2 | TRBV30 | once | CAWSETSGRPGELFF
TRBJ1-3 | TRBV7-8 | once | CASSLDPGQRNTIYF
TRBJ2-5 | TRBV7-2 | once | CASSPGTSGSETQYF
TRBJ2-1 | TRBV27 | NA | CASSSPRGRPDNEQFF
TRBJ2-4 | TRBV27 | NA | CASSELDSSNIQYF
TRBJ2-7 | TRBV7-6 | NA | CASSLAPGGFDEQYF
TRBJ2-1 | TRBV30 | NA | CAWSWQAGQFF
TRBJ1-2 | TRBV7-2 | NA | CASSNRGRSGYTF
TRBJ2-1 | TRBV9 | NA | CASSVSSGISSYNEQFF
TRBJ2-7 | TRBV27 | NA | CASSPFGQGVGEQYF
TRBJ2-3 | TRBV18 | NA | CASSPGLAGASDTQYF
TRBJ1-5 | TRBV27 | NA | CASSGQTGSGQPQHF
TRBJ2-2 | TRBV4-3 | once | CASSQDRHRRGGELFF
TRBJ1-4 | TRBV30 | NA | CAWISSRDRGGEKLFF
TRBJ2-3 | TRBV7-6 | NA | CASSSQDTQYF
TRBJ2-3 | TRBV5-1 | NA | CASSTSGPLSGTDTQYF
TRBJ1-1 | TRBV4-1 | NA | CASSLPAGATEAFF
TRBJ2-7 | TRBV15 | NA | CATSRGRGYEQYF
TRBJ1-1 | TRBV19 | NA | CASSFGTRNTEAFF
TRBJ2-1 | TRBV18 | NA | CASSPPFGGSYNEQFF
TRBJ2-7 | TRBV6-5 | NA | CASSRDRDSYEQYF
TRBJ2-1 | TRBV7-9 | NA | CASSFPWSDFLNEQFF
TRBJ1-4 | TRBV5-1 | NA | CASSPGTNEKLFF
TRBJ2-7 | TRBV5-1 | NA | CASSLGASGSYEQYF
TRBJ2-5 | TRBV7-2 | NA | CATHRGQETQYF
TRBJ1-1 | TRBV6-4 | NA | CASSGGENTEAFF
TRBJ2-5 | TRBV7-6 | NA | CASSLRLAGVLGETQYF
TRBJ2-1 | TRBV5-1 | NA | CASRGGGPHNEQFF
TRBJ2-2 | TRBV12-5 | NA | CASGLGVAGELFF
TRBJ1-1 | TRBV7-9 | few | CASSLKITEAFF
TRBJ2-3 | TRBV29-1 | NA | CSVEGETRGDTQYF
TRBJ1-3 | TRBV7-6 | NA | CASSGAGGNTIYF
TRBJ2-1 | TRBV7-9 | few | CASSPGTGRKYNEQFF
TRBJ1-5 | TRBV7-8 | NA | CASSRDYSNQPQHF
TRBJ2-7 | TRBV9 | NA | CASSVGLGPDSYEQYF
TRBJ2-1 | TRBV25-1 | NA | CASSEDWEIGNEQFF
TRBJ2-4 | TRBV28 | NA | CASSTGTDYAAKNIQYF
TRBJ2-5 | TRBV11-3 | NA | CASSLGHGEIEETQYF
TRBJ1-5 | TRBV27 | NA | CASSLLRNQPQHF
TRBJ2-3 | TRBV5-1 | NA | CASSLAGGPGTDTQYF
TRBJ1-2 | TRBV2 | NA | CASSWDSVMTF
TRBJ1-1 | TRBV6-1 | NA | CASSENGEVTEAFF
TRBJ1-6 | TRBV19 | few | CATQEGQGYNSPLHF
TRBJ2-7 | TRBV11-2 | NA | CASSLAPGSSGMDF
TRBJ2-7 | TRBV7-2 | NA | CASSSATAGAAEQYF